The clone carrying this TCR beta chain was seen only a few times. The antigen is not known. The record originates from a study of T cell repertoires in ileal Crohn's disease. Some clones are missing from TCRdb's copy, which holds only in-frame ones; the method was immunoSEQ multiplex PCR. The data contain 7,000 or so clones, around 70% of them singletons. Specified time point: proximal margin of the surgical specimen (macroscopically non-inflamed). Trimming left V 4 bases short and J 3 bases short, with 16 bases between. Germline V gives CDR1 KGHSH, CDR2 LQKENI. This CDR3 comprises 15 residues. Broader study findings: Mucosal expansions were suggested to be mainly CD8 T cells. Clonality above 26.8% at surgery always came with endoscopic recurrence.

This chain links TRBV18 with TRBJ2-7, with D tentatively TRBD2 (6 bases). The source of this sequence is an adult with Crohn's disease. Sequencing was done on a sample of ileal tissue. In DNA form, the CDR3 reads TGTGCCAGCTCACTTCCGGGGGTAGCCCGCTACGAGCAGTACTTC. Its translation: CASSLPGVARYEQYF.